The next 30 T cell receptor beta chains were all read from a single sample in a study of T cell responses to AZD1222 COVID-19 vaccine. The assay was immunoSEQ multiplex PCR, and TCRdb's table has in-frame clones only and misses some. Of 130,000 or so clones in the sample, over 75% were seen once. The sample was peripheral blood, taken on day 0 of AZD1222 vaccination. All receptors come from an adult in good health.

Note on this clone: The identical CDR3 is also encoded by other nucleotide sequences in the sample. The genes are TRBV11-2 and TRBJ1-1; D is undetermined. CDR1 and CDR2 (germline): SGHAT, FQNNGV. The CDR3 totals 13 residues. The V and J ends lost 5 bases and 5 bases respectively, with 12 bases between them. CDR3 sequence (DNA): TGTGCCAGCAGCCTAGGTGCCGGTACTGAAGCTTTCTTT. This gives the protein CASSLGAGTEAFF.

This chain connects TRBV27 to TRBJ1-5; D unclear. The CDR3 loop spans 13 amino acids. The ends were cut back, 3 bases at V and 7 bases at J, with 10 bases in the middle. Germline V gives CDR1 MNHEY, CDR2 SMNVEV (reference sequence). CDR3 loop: CASSFGGYQPQHF. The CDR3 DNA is TGTGCCAGCAGTTTTGGAGGGTACCAGCCCCAGCATTTT.

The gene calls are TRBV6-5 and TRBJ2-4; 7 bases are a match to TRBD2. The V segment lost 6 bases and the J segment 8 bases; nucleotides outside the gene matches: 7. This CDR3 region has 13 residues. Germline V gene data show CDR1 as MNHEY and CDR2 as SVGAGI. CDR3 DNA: TGTGCCAGCAGCTTGCGGGGGACGGACATTCAGTACTTC. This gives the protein CASSLRGTDIQYF.

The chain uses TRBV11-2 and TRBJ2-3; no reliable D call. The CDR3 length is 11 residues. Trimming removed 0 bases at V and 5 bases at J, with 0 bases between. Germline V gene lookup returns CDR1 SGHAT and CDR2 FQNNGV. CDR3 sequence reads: CASSLEDTQYF. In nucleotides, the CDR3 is TGTGCCAGCAGCTTAGAAGATACGCAGTATTTT.

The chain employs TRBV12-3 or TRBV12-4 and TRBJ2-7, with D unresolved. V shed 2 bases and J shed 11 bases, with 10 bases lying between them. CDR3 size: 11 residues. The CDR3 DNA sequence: TGTGCCAGCAGTTTAAATCAAAAGGAGTACTTC. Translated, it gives CASSLNQKEYF.

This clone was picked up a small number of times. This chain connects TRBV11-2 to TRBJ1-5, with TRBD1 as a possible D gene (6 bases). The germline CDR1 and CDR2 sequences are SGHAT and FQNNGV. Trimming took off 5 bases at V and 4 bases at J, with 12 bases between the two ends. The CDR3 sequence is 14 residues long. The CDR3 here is CASSQGGRNQPQHF. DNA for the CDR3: TGTGCCAGCAGCCAAGGGGGGAGGAATCAGCCCCAGCATTTT.

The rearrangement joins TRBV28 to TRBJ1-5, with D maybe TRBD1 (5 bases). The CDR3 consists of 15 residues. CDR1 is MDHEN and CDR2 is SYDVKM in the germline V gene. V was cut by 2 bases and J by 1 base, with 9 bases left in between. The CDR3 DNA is TGTGCCAGCAGTTTAGCGGGGACCAGCAATCAGCCCCAGCATTTT. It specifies CASSLAGTSNQPQHF.

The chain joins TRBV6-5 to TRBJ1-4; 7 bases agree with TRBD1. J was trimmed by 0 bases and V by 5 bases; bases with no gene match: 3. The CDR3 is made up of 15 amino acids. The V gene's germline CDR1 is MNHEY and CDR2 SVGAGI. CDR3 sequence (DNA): TGTGCCAGCAGTAACAGGGGCGCAACTAATGAAAAACTGTTTTTT. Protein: CASSNRGATNEKLFF.

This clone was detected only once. The CDR3 sequence is CASRAGTSRRHEQFF. For the CDR3, the DNA is TGTGCCAGCAGGGCCGGGACTAGCCGTCGCCATGAGCAGTTCTTC. This chain joins TRBV21-1 and TRBJ2-1; the table's D call, TRBD2, has no DNA check behind it. TRBV21-1 represents a pseudogene. This CDR3 contains 15 residues.

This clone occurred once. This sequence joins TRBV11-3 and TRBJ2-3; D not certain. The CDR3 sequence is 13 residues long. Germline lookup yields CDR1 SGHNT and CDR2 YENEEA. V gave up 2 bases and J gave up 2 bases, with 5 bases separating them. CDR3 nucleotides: TGTGCCAGCAGCTTATGGGACACAGATACGCAGTATTTT. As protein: CASSLWDTDTQYF.

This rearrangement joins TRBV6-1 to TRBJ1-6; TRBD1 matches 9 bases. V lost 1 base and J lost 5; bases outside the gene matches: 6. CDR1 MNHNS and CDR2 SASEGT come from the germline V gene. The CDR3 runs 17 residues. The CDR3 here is CASSEVRTGANNSPLHF. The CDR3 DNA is TGTGCCAGCAGTGAAGTTCGGACAGGGGCAAATAATTCACCCCTCCACTTT.

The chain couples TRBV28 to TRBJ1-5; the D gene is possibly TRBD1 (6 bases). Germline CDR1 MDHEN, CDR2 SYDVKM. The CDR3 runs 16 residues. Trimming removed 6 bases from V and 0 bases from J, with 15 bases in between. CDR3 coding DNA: TGTGCCAGCAGAAGTTCGTCCAGGGGTAGCAATCAGCCCCAGCATTTT. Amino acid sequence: CASRSSSRGSNQPQHF. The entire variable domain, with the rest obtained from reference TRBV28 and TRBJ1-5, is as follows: DVKVTQSSRYLVKRTGEKVFLECVQDMDHENMFWYRQDPGLGLRLIYFSYDVKMKEKGDIPEGYSVSREKKERFSLILESASTNQTSMYLCASRSSSRGSNQPQHFGDGTRLSIL.

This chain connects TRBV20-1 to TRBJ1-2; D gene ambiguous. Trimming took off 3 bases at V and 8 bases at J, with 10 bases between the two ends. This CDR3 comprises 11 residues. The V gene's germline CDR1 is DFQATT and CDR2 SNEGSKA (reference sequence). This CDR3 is CSASSDWGYTF. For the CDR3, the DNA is TGCAGTGCTAGTTCCGACTGGGGCTACACCTTC.

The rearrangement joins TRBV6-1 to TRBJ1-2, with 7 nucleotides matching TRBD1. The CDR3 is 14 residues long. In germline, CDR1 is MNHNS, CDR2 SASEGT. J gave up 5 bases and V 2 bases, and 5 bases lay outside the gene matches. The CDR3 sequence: CASSERGTAYGYTF. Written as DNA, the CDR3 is TGTGCCAGCAGTGAACGAGGGACAGCTTATGGCTACACCTTC.

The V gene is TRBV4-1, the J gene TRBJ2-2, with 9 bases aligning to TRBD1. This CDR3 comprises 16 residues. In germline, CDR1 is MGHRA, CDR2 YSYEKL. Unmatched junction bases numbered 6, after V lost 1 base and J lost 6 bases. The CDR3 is CASSQGGTGRSGELFF. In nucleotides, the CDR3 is TGCGCCAGCAGCCAAGGCGGGACAGGGAGATCCGGGGAGCTGTTTTTT.

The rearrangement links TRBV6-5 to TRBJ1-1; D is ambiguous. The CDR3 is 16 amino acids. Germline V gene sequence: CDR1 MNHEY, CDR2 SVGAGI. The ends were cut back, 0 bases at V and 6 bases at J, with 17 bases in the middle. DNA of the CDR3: TGTGCCAGCAGTTACTCGACGAGGGTTCGGATCCCTGAAGCTTTCTTT. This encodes CASSYSTRVRIPEAFF.

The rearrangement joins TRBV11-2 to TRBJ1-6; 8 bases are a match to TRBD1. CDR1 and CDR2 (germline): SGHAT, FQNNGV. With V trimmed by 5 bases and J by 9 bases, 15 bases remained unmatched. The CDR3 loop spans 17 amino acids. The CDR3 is CASSPRGGAGGSSPLHF. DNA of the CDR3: TGTGCCAGCAGCCCCCGGGGCGGGGCAGGGGGCAGTTCACCCCTCCACTTT.

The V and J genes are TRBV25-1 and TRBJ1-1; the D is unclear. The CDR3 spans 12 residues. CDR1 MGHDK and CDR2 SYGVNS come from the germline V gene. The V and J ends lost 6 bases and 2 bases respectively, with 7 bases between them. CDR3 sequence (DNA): TGTGCCAGCAGGACGGGAAACACTGAAGCTTTCTTT. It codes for CASRTGNTEAFF.

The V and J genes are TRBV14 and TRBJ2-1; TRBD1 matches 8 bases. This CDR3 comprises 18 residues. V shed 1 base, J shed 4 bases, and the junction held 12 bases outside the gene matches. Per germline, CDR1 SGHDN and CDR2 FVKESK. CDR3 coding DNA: TGTGCCAGCAGCCAAGGGCAGGGGGCCAGCGTTAAATACAATGAGCAGTTCTTC. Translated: CASSQGQGASVKYNEQFF. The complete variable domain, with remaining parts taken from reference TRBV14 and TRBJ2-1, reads EAGVTQFPSHSVIEKGQTVTLRCDPISGHDNLYWYRRVMGKEIKFLLHFVKESKQDESGMPNNRFLAERTGGTYSTLKVQPAELEDSGVYFCASSQGQGASVKYNEQFFGPGTRLTVL.

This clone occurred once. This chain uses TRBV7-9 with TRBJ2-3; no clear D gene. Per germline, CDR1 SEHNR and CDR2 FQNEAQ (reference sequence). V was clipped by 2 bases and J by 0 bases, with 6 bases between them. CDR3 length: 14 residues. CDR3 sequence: CASSLLGSTDTQYF. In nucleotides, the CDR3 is TGTGCCAGCAGCTTACTTGGAAGCACAGATACGCAGTATTTT.

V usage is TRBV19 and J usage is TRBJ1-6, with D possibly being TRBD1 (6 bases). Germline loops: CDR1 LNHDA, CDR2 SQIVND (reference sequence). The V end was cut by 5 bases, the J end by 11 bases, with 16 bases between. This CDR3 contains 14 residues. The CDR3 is CASSPRRGGTPLHF. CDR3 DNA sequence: TGTGCCAGTAGTCCCCGGAGGGGGGGAACACCCCTCCACTTT.

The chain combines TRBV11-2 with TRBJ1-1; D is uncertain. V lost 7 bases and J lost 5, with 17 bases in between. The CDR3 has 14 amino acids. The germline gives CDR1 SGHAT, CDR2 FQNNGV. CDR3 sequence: CASTSGATGTEAFF. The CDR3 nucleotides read TGTGCCAGCACCTCCGGAGCTACGGGGACTGAAGCTTTCTTT. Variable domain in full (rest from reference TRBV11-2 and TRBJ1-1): EAGVAQSPRYKIIEKRQSVAFWCNPISGHATLYWYQQILGQGPKLLIQFQNNGVVDDSQLPKDRFSAERLKGVDSTLKIQPAKLEDSAVYLCASTSGATGTEAFFGQGTRLTVV.

The CDR3 sequence: CASSPSGRGEGYTF. The CDR3 bases are TGTGCCAGCTCACCTTCGGGACGGGGAGAGGGCTACACCTTC. V gene TRBV18 combines with J gene TRBJ1-2; D possibly corresponds to TRBD1 (5 bases). From germline, CDR1 is KGHSH and CDR2 LQKENI. Deletions cut 3 bases from V and 8 bases from J, with 16 bases between. CDR3 length: 14 residues.

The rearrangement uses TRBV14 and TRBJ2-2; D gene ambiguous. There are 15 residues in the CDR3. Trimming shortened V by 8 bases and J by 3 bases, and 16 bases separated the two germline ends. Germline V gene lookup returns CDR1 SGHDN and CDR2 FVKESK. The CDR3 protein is CASQPTGTYTGELFF. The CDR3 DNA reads TGTGCCAGCCAGCCCACGGGCACGTACACCGGGGAGCTGTTTTTT.

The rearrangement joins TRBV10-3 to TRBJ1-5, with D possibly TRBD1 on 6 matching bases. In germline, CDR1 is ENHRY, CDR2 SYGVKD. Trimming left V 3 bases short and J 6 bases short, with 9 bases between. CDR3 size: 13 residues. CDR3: CAISDRGSQPQHF. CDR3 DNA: TGTGCCATCAGTGACAGGGGTTCTCAGCCCCAGCATTTT.

The DNA of the CDR3 is TGCAGCGTTGAAGATGCTACGGCGGGAGCGGGGGGCTACACCTTC. Residues: CSVEDATAGAGGYTF. The rearrangement links TRBV29-1 to TRBJ1-2; unclear D gene. Per the germline V gene, CDR1 is SQVTM and CDR2 is ANQGSEA. The ends were cut back, 0 bases at V and 8 bases at J, with 19 bases in the middle. CDR3 length: 15 amino acids.

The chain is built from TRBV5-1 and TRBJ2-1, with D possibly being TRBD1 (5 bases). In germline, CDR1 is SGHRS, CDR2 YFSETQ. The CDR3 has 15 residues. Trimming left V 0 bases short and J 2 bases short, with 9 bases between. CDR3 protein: CASSLDQGTYNEQFF. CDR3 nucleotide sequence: TGCGCCAGCAGCTTGGATCAGGGAACCTACAATGAGCAGTTCTTC.

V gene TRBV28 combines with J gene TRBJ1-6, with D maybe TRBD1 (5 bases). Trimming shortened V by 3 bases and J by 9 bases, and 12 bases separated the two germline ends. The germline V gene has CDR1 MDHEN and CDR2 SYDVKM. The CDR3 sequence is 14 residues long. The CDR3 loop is CASSFEQRGSPLHF. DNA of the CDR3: TGTGCCAGCAGTTTCGAACAGAGGGGTTCACCCCTCCACTTT.

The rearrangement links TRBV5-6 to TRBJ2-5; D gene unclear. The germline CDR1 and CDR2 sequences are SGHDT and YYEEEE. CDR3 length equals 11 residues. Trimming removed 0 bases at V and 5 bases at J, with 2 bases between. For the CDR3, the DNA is TGTGCCAGCAGCTTGGAGGAGACCCAGTACTTC. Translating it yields CASSLEETQYF.

In DNA, the CDR3 is TGTGCCAGCAGTCTAAACACTGAAGCTTTCTTT. Protein product: CASSLNTEAFF. The V and J genes are TRBV2 and TRBJ1-1; no reliable D call. V was clipped by 5 bases and J by 2 bases, with 3 bases between them. CDR3 length equals 11 residues. Germline assignment: CDR1 SNHLY and CDR2 FYNNEI.